Listed below are T cell receptor beta chains from one sample, sequenced in a study of T cell responses to AZD1222 COVID-19 vaccine. Method: immunoSEQ multiplex PCR; TCRdb's copy keeps in-frame clones and lacks some. This table holds around 140,000 clones, more than 85% found once. Source: peripheral blood, taken after recovery from COVID-19. Receptor source: an adult who had recovered from COVID-19. CDR3s include the opening cysteine and the closing phenylalanine or tryptophan. The order of the fields is D gene, clone size, V gene, J gene, CDR3 DNA, CDR3 protein. D genes are given only for firm matches. A clone size is listed for some rows: how often the clone was seen (once, few, many), or a class if it is expanded.

D gene: .; clone size: once; V gene: TRBV27; J gene: TRBJ2-3; CDR3 DNA: TGTGCCAGCGCTAGCACAGATACGCAGTATTTT; CDR3 protein: CASASTDTQYF
D gene: TRBD2; clone size: .; V gene: TRBV7-9; J gene: TRBJ2-1; CDR3 DNA: TGTGCCAGCAGCAAAACCGGGACTAGCGGCCACAATGAGCAGTTCTTC; CDR3 protein: CASSKTGTSGHNEQFF
D gene: .; clone size: .; V gene: TRBV19; J gene: TRBJ1-5; CDR3 DNA: TGTGCCAGTAGACCACGGGGGGGGCAAGCTTATAGCAATCAGCCCCAGCATTTT; CDR3 protein: CASRPRGGQAYSNQPQHF
D gene: TRBD2; clone size: .; V gene: TRBV13; J gene: TRBJ2-7; CDR3 DNA: TGTGCCAGCAGCTCTCCTAGCGGGAGGGTCTACGAGCAGTACTTC; CDR3 protein: CASSSPSGRVYEQYF
D gene: .; clone size: .; V gene: TRBV27; J gene: TRBJ2-7; CDR3 DNA: TGTGCCAGCAGTTCTACCTTTGGCGGACGGGCATACGAGCAGTACTTC; CDR3 protein: CASSSTFGGRAYEQYF
D gene: .; clone size: .; V gene: TRBV11-3; J gene: TRBJ2-1; CDR3 DNA: TGTGCCAGCAGCTCCGGGGCCGGCGGGACAGAATCCAATGAGCAGTTCTTC; CDR3 protein: CASSSGAGGTESNEQFF
D gene: TRBD2; clone size: .; V gene: TRBV19; J gene: TRBJ2-1; CDR3 DNA: TGTGCCAGTAGTCCCGGACTAGCGGGAGGTGTCGACAATGAGCAGTTCTTC; CDR3 protein: CASSPGLAGGVDNEQFF
D gene: .; clone size: .; V gene: TRBV10-3; J gene: TRBJ1-1; CDR3 DNA: TGTGCCATCAATGAGGGGAGGTCCTCTGAAGCTTTCTTT; CDR3 protein: CAINEGRSSEAFF
D gene: TRBD1; clone size: .; V gene: TRBV9; J gene: TRBJ1-2; CDR3 DNA: TGTGCCAGCAGGGGGGACAGTCAGTTCCTCTATGGCTACACCTTC; CDR3 protein: CASRGDSQFLYGYTF
D gene: .; clone size: .; V gene: TRBV28; J gene: TRBJ1-1; CDR3 DNA: TGTGCCAGCAGGGTTGGACAGAACACTGAAGCTTTCTTT; CDR3 protein: CASRVGQNTEAFF
D gene: TRBD2; clone size: .; V gene: TRBV7-9; J gene: TRBJ2-7; CDR3 DNA: TGTGCCAGCGAAAGGGGACTAGCGGGAGGGCAACAGTACTTC; CDR3 protein: CASERGLAGGQQYF
D gene: .; clone size: .; V gene: TRBV6-5; J gene: TRBJ1-4; CDR3 DNA: TGTGCCACTCGAAGGGTCGATGAAAAACTGTTTTTT; CDR3 protein: CATRRVDEKLFF
D gene: .; clone size: .; V gene: TRBV28; J gene: TRBJ1-6; CDR3 DNA: TGTGCCAGCAGTTTAGGGTTCAGGGGTTCACCCCTCCACTTT; CDR3 protein: CASSLGFRGSPLHF
D gene: TRBD2; clone size: .; V gene: TRBV9; J gene: TRBJ2-1; CDR3 DNA: TGTGCCAGCAGCGTAGTTAGCGGGTCTTACAATGAGCAGTTCTTC; CDR3 protein: CASSVVSGSYNEQFF
D gene: .; clone size: .; V gene: TRBV5-6; J gene: TRBJ2-2; CDR3 DNA: TGTGCCAGCAGCTTCGGACAGAACACCGGGGAGCTGTTTTTT; CDR3 protein: CASSFGQNTGELFF
D gene: TRBD2; clone size: .; V gene: TRBV19; J gene: TRBJ2-7; CDR3 DNA: TGTGCCAGTAGTAAGGGGCAGTCACTTAGCGGGAGGCGGTACGAGCAGTACTTC; CDR3 protein: CASSKGQSLSGRRYEQYF
D gene: TRBD1; clone size: once; V gene: TRBV4-1; J gene: TRBJ2-1; CDR3 DNA: TGCGCCAGCAGCCACCGGGACAGGGAAGGGAATGAGCAGTTCTTC; CDR3 protein: CASSHRDREGNEQFF
D gene: .; clone size: .; V gene: TRBV6-5; J gene: TRBJ1-4; CDR3 DNA: TGTGCCATCCCAGAGAATGAAAAACTGTTTTTT; CDR3 protein: CAIPENEKLFF
D gene: .; clone size: .; V gene: TRBV4-1; J gene: TRBJ1-2; CDR3 DNA: TGCGCCAGCAGCCAAGATCAGGGATCTCTCTATGGCTACACCTTC; CDR3 protein: CASSQDQGSLYGYTF
D gene: TRBD2; clone size: few; V gene: TRBV19; J gene: TRBJ2-1; CDR3 DNA: TGTGCCAGTAGTAGTCTGGGACTAGCGGGAGTGGATGAGCAGTTCTTC; CDR3 protein: CASSSLGLAGVDEQFF
D gene: .; clone size: .; V gene: TRBV10-1; J gene: TRBJ2-5; CDR3 DNA: TGCGCCAGCAGGATGACAGGTGTCCAAGAGACCCAGTACTTC; CDR3 protein: CASRMTGVQETQYF
D gene: .; clone size: .; V gene: TRBV28; J gene: TRBJ1-1; CDR3 DNA: TGTGCCAGCTGCGGACCCGGAAGAGATACTGAAGCTTTCTTT; CDR3 protein: CASCGPGRDTEAFF
D gene: TRBD1; clone size: .; V gene: TRBV27; J gene: TRBJ1-5; CDR3 DNA: TGTGCCAGCAGTTCCACAGGGGGCAATCAGCCCCAGCATTTT; CDR3 protein: CASSSTGGNQPQHF
D gene: .; clone size: .; V gene: TRBV14; J gene: TRBJ1-2; CDR3 DNA: TGTGCCAGCAGCCAAGATCCAGGGCGAGCAGAAAATGATGGCTACACCTTC; CDR3 protein: CASSQDPGRAENDGYTF
D gene: TRBD1; clone size: .; V gene: TRBV23-1; J gene: TRBJ2-1; CDR3 DNA: TGCGCCAGCAGTCAATCAGGCAGGGGGCGCAATGAGCAGTTCTTC; CDR3 protein: CASSQSGRGRNEQFF
D gene: TRBD2; clone size: .; V gene: TRBV6-5; J gene: TRBJ2-7; CDR3 DNA: TGTGCCAGCAAACTAGCGGGCTACGAGCAGTACTTC; CDR3 protein: CASKLAGYEQYF
D gene: .; clone size: .; V gene: TRBV3-1/TRBV3-2; J gene: TRBJ2-7; CDR3 DNA: TGTGCCAGCAGCCAAGGGTCCACAGAGCCCCATCTCTACGAGCAGTACTTC; CDR3 protein: CASSQGSTEPHLYEQYF
D gene: TRBD2; clone size: once; V gene: TRBV6-4; J gene: TRBJ2-3; CDR3 DNA: TGTGCCAGCAGTGACTCCGGGACTAGCGGCACAGATACGCAGTATTTT; CDR3 protein: CASSDSGTSGTDTQYF
D gene: .; clone size: .; V gene: TRBV19; J gene: TRBJ1-1; CDR3 DNA: TGTGCCAGTGAGGGAGACCAGACTTTCTTT; CDR3 protein: CASEGDQTFF
D gene: .; clone size: .; V gene: TRBV18; J gene: TRBJ2-7; CDR3 DNA: TGTGCCAGCTCACCCGGAACGGGGGATGCAGGCGAGCAGTACTTC; CDR3 protein: CASSPGTGDAGEQYF
D gene: .; clone size: .; V gene: TRBV19; J gene: TRBJ2-7; CDR3 DNA: TGTGCCAGTAGCGGATGGGGGACGGCCTACGAGCAGTACTTC; CDR3 protein: CASSGWGTAYEQYF
D gene: .; clone size: .; V gene: TRBV27; J gene: TRBJ2-3; CDR3 DNA: TGTGCCAGCAGTTCGGACACAGATACGCAGTATTTT; CDR3 protein: CASSSDTDTQYF
D gene: .; clone size: .; V gene: TRBV7-9; J gene: TRBJ2-7; CDR3 DNA: TGTGCCAGCAGCTTAGCCGCAACCTACGAGCAGTACTTC; CDR3 protein: CASSLAATYEQYF
D gene: .; clone size: once; V gene: TRBV7-9; J gene: TRBJ2-1; CDR3 DNA: TGTGCCAGCAGCTCGAGGGGGATTTTGGACAATGAGCAGTTCTTC; CDR3 protein: CASSSRGILDNEQFF
D gene: .; clone size: .; V gene: TRBV19; J gene: TRBJ1-5; CDR3 DNA: TGTGCCAGTAAACAGGGTTATAGCAATCAGCCCCAGCATTTT; CDR3 protein: CASKQGYSNQPQHF
D gene: .; clone size: .; V gene: TRBV9; J gene: TRBJ2-1; CDR3 DNA: TGTGCCAGCAGCGTAGAGGGCAGATACAATGAGCAGTTCTTC; CDR3 protein: CASSVEGRYNEQFF
D gene: .; clone size: .; V gene: TRBV5-1; J gene: TRBJ2-1; CDR3 DNA: TGCGCCAGCAGCGGGGCTCGGCAGTTTACTGGGGGAGTTACCCCCTACAATGAGCAGTTCTTC; CDR3 protein: CASSGARQFTGGVTPYNEQFF
D gene: .; clone size: .; V gene: TRBV18; J gene: TRBJ2-2; CDR3 DNA: TGTGCCAGCTCACCAAGGCCATCCGGAGGGGCGAACACCGGGGAGCTGTTTTTT; CDR3 protein: CASSPRPSGGANTGELFF
D gene: .; clone size: .; V gene: TRBV12-3/TRBV12-4; J gene: TRBJ1-1; CDR3 DNA: TGTGCCAGCAGTTGGAAGGCGAACACTGAAGCTTTCTTT; CDR3 protein: CASSWKANTEAFF
D gene: TRBD2; clone size: .; V gene: TRBV5-1; J gene: TRBJ2-1; CDR3 DNA: TGCGCCAGCAGCTTGACTAGCGGGAGGGTAGAGGAGCAGTTCTTC; CDR3 protein: CASSLTSGRVEEQFF
D gene: TRBD1; clone size: .; V gene: TRBV6-1; J gene: TRBJ1-2; CDR3 DNA: TGTGCCAGCAGTGAAAACAGGGGGCCTGGCTATGGCTACACCTTC; CDR3 protein: CASSENRGPGYGYTF
D gene: .; clone size: .; V gene: TRBV5-1; J gene: TRBJ2-1; CDR3 DNA: TGCGCCAGCAGCACCAATGAGCAGTTCTTC; CDR3 protein: CASSTNEQFF
D gene: TRBD2; clone size: .; V gene: TRBV28; J gene: TRBJ2-1; CDR3 DNA: TGTGCCAGCAGCCCCGCCGGACTAGCGGGAGTTAACTACAATGAGCAGTTCTTC; CDR3 protein: CASSPAGLAGVNYNEQFF
D gene: .; clone size: .; V gene: TRBV27; J gene: TRBJ1-5; CDR3 DNA: TGTGCCAGCAGACTCCGGGGACCAAATAGCAATCAGCCCCAGCATTTT; CDR3 protein: CASRLRGPNSNQPQHF
D gene: .; clone size: .; V gene: TRBV7-3; J gene: TRBJ2-2; CDR3 DNA: TGTGCCAGCAGCCTAAACCCTGGGGATGGGGGCACCGGGGAGCTGTTTTTT; CDR3 protein: CASSLNPGDGGTGELFF
D gene: .; clone size: .; V gene: TRBV7-2; J gene: TRBJ2-4; CDR3 DNA: TGTGCCAGCAGCCCGACTAGTCGTATGAACATTCAGTACTTC; CDR3 protein: CASSPTSRMNIQYF
D gene: .; clone size: .; V gene: TRBV13; J gene: TRBJ2-6; CDR3 DNA: TGTGCCAGCAGCATAAGGACGGCCAGCTCTGGGGCCAACGTCCTGACTTTC; CDR3 protein: CASSIRTASSGANVLTF
D gene: .; clone size: .; V gene: TRBV29-1; J gene: TRBJ2-1; CDR3 DNA: TGCAGCGTCGAAGGGCCATATGGAAATGAGCAGTTCTTC; CDR3 protein: CSVEGPYGNEQFF
D gene: TRBD2; clone size: .; V gene: TRBV7-9; J gene: TRBJ2-1; CDR3 DNA: TGTGCCAGCAGCCAAAATAGACTAGCGGGAGCCTATCACAATGAGCAGTTCTTC; CDR3 protein: CASSQNRLAGAYHNEQFF
D gene: TRBD1; clone size: .; V gene: TRBV10-3; J gene: TRBJ2-7; CDR3 DNA: TGTGCCATCAGTGAGTCTCCCGGGACAGCCTACGAGCAGTACTTC; CDR3 protein: CAISESPGTAYEQYF
D gene: .; clone size: few; V gene: TRBV27; J gene: TRBJ2-5; CDR3 DNA: TGTGCCAGCAGTGCAGGGATAGGAGAGACCCAGTACTTC; CDR3 protein: CASSAGIGETQYF
D gene: .; clone size: .; V gene: TRBV6-5; J gene: TRBJ2-5; CDR3 DNA: TGTGCCAGCAGTTCCTTTCCAGGGGAAAACCAAGAGACCCAGTACTTC; CDR3 protein: CASSSFPGENQETQYF
D gene: TRBD2; clone size: .; V gene: TRBV5-4; J gene: TRBJ2-6; CDR3 DNA: TGTGCCAGCAGCCCCGCAAGAGCGGGGAGCTCTGGGGCCAACGTCCTGACTTTC; CDR3 protein: CASSPARAGSSGANVLTF
D gene: TRBD1; clone size: .; V gene: TRBV7-9; J gene: TRBJ1-4; CDR3 DNA: TGTGCCAGCAGCTTAGATCTACAGGGGGCGCCTAGAAAACTGTTTTTT; CDR3 protein: CASSLDLQGAPRKLFF